This record looks at one TCR beta chain sequence and its context. One end of the junction fails to match germline, which may point to a read error. At the DNA level, this CDR3 is encoded by other sequences in the same sample as well. The sample originates from a study of Tregs in tolerant kidney transplant recipients. Using immunoSEQ multiplex PCR, the repertoire was profiled, and TCRdb retains in-frame clones only, with some absent. The table lists approximately 30,000 clones. The source was CD8+ T cells from blood, collected before the transplant. This TCR came from a human donor who received a combined kidney and bone marrow transplant.

CDR3 bases read: TGCGCCAGCAGTTATCTAGCGGGAGGGATCAATGAG. Its protein is CASSYLAGGINE. The whole CDR3 protein is CASSYLAGGINEQFF. The rearrangement uses TRBV6-2 or TRBV6-3 and TRBJ2-1, with TRBD2 matching over 12 bases. The read halts 3 residues ahead of the CDR3 end, with the missing end drawn from the germline J gene. The CDR3 runs to 15 residues. The germline V gene encodes CDR1 MNHEY and CDR2 SVGEGT.